Listed here are 18 T cell receptor beta chains from one sample, sequenced in a study of T cell responses to AZD1222 COVID-19 vaccine. TCRdb's table, derived via immunoSEQ multiplex PCR, lists solely in-frame clones and lacks some. This repertoire shows 150,000 to 160,000 clones, around nine tenths found once; its top ten account for 5.5% to 8%. Here the sequenced sample was peripheral blood, taken after recovery from COVID-19. Every receptor here comes from an adult who had recovered from COVID-19.

The chain carries TRBV12-3 or TRBV12-4 and TRBJ1-2, with D perhaps TRBD1 (5 bases). V dropped 3 bases and J dropped 8 bases, with 13 bases sitting between them. CDR3 length: 13 residues. CDR3 residues: CASSLWDLGGYTF. CDR3 nucleotides: TGTGCCAGCAGTTTGTGGGACCTGGGGGGCTACACCTTC.

The V and J genes are TRBV6-1 and TRBJ2-7; 9 nucleotides match TRBD1. V was pared by 1 base and J by 3 bases, with 4 bases of the junction left unmatched. Per germline, CDR1 MNHNS and CDR2 SASEGT. The CDR3 covers 15 residues. The DNA of the CDR3 is TGTGCCAGCAGTGAAGGGGGACAGGGTGTCTACGAGCAGTACTTC. Amino acids: CASSEGGQGVYEQYF.

This clone was recorded once. The chain has TRBV29-1 and TRBJ1-2; D possibly corresponds to TRBD1 (5 bases). Germline CDR1 SQVTM, CDR2 ANQGSEA. Trimming stripped 3 bases from V and 6 bases from J, with 8 bases between. The CDR3 is 11 residues long. DNA of the CDR3: TGCAGCGTTGACTGGGGGGATGGCTACACCTTC. It specifies CSVDWGDGYTF.

The genes are TRBV12-3 or TRBV12-4 and TRBJ1-6, with D uncertain. V dropped 1 base and J dropped 10 bases, with 5 bases sitting between them. The CDR3 runs to 12 residues. CDR3 loop: CASSLEESPLHF. The CDR3 DNA is TGTGCCAGCAGTTTAGAAGAATCACCCCTCCACTTT.

The rearrangement links TRBV10-2 to TRBJ2-7, with a tentative D call TRBD1 (7 bases). Germline lookup yields CDR1 WSHSY and CDR2 SAAADI. The CDR3 length is 15 residues. The V gene lost 7 bases and the J gene lost 7 bases, with 23 bases spanning the gap. DNA of the CDR3: TGCGCCAGCACCAAGGGGGCGGGGCCCCAGAGGGAGCAGTACTTC. This codes for CASTKGAGPQREQYF.

V usage is TRBV27 and J usage is TRBJ1-2; TRBD1 matches at 8 bases. Germline values: CDR1 MNHEY, CDR2 SMNVEV (reference sequence). Germline trimming cut 5 bases from V and 5 bases from J; bases unmatched to any gene: 1. The CDR3 has 12 residues. Here the CDR3 reads CASSTGGYGYTF. For the CDR3, the DNA is TGTGCCAGCAGTACAGGGGGTTATGGCTACACCTTC.

This rearrangement joins TRBV28 to TRBJ2-7; a weak D match, TRBD2 (5 bases). V lost 8 bases and J lost 3, with 17 bases in between. This CDR3 is built from 14 residues. Germline V lookup: CDR1 MDHEN, CDR2 SYDVKM. In DNA form, the CDR3 reads TGTGCCAGCCATCCGACGGGGAACAGCTACGAGCAGTACTTC. Its protein is CASHPTGNSYEQYF.

The rearrangement uses TRBV3-1 (or the pseudogene TRBV3-2) and TRBJ2-3, with D perhaps given as TRBD1 or TRBD2 (5 bases each). Looked up from germline, CDR1 is LGHDT and CDR2 is YNNKEL (reference sequence). Trimming took off 3 bases at V and 6 bases at J, with 19 bases between the two ends. CDR3 length: 16 amino acids. The CDR3 reads CASSQNKPGPGDTQYF. CDR3 coding DNA: TGTGCCAGCAGCCAGAATAAACCGGGACCCGGTGATACGCAGTATTTT.

CDR3 sequence reads: CASSSLAPGGEQYF. CDR3 DNA: TGTGCCAGCAGTTCCCTGGCCCCTGGGGGCGAGCAGTACTTC. The V call is TRBV6-5, the J call TRBJ2-7; D possibly uses TRBD1 or TRBD2 (5 bases each). Germline-derived CDR1 and CDR2 are MNHEY and SVGAGI. The CDR3 is made up of 14 amino acids. Trimming took off 4 bases at V and 6 bases at J, with 16 bases between the two ends.

CDR3 in amino acids: CASSLAGEGDTQYF. The CDR3 coding sequence is TGTGCCAGCAGCCTAGCGGGAGAGGGAGATACGCAGTATTTT. V and J are TRBV5-8 and TRBJ2-3; 10 bases are shared with TRBD2. Germline V gene data show CDR1 as SGHTS and CDR2 as YDEGEE. The CDR3 has 14 amino acids. After removal of 4 bases from V and 5 bases from J, the junction contained 4 bases not matched to a gene.

This clone has more than one count but fewer than ten. The gene calls are TRBV5-1 and TRBJ1-3, with D possibly being TRBD1 (5 bases). Trimming removed 4 bases from V and 3 bases from J, with 20 bases in between. The germline gives CDR1 SGHRS, CDR2 YFSETQ. The CDR3 sequence is 17 residues long. The CDR3 here is CASSPRNRQSGGNTIYF. The CDR3 bases are TGCGCCAGCAGCCCACGAAATCGACAGTCTGGTGGAAACACCATATATTTT.

The chain joins TRBV5-6 to TRBJ2-2; possibly TRBD2 for D (5 bases). CDR3 length equals 15 residues. Germline assignment: CDR1 SGHDT and CDR2 YYEEEE. Trimming cost V 0 bases and J 0 bases, with 6 bases left between them. Here the CDR3 DNA reads TGTGCCAGCAGCTTGGGACTACCGAACACCGGGGAGCTGTTTTTT. Translating it yields CASSLGLPNTGELFF.

This chain joins TRBV18 and TRBJ2-7, with D perhaps matching TRBD1 (5 bases). Germline V gives CDR1 KGHSH, CDR2 LQKENI. The CDR3 is 15 amino acids. Trimming took 3 bases from V and 2 from J, leaving 14 bases between them. The CDR3 reads CASSPPEQGPYEQYF. The CDR3 region has the DNA TGTGCCAGCTCACCGCCCGAGCAGGGTCCCTACGAGCAGTACTTC.

V and J are TRBV15 and TRBJ1-2; D is unresolved. Germline CDR1 reads LNHNV; CDR2 reads YYDKDF (reference sequence). V was cut by 3 bases and J by 2 bases, with 10 bases left in between. The CDR3 sequence is 14 residues long. As DNA, the CDR3 is TGTGCCACCAGCAGGGCCGGGATCAACTATGGCTACACCTTC. Protein product: CATSRAGINYGYTF.

This clone was counted between two and nine times. The gene calls are TRBV25-1 and TRBJ1-3; unclear D gene. CDR1 and CDR2 from the germline V gene are MGHDK and SYGVNS. Trimming took 6 bases from V and 0 from J, leaving 12 bases between them. This CDR3 region has 15 residues. The CDR3 spells CASSSLASSGNTIYF. The DNA of the CDR3 is TGTGCCAGCAGCTCCCTTGCCAGCTCTGGAAACACCATATATTTT.

The chain is built from TRBV27 and TRBJ2-2; tentative D call: TRBD2 (6 bases). The CDR3 consists of 14 residues. The germline V gene has CDR1 MNHEY and CDR2 SMNVEV (reference sequence). Trimming took 4 bases from V and 5 from J, leaving 11 bases between them. The CDR3 loop reads CASSSGGGTGELFF. The DNA of the CDR3 is TGTGCCAGCAGTTCCGGGGGAGGTACCGGGGAGCTGTTTTTT.

V usage is TRBV7-2 and J usage is TRBJ2-1, with 8 bases lining up with TRBD1. The CDR3 has 14 amino acids. V lost 3 bases to trimming and J lost 9 bases; unmatched junction nucleotides: 7. Per germline, CDR1 SGHTA and CDR2 FQGNSA. CDR3 amino acids: CASSFPGTGPEQFF. CDR3 in DNA: TGTGCCAGCAGCTTTCCGGGGACAGGCCCTGAGCAGTTCTTC.

The chain uses TRBV5-4 and TRBJ1-2, with no clear D. The CDR3 covers 15 residues. Trimming pared 4 bases from V and 8 bases from J, leaving 21 bases between. Germline values: CDR1 SGHNT, CDR2 YYREEE (reference sequence). The CDR3 sequence: CASSRRESRDYGYTF. In DNA, the CDR3 is TGTGCCAGCAGCCGCCGAGAGAGTAGGGATTACGGCTACACCTTC. Supplemented by reference TRBV5-4 and TRBJ1-2, the full variable domain reads ETGVTQSPTHLIKTRGQQVTLRCSSQSGHNTVSWYQQALGQGPQFIFQYYREEENGRGNFPPRFSGLQFPNYSSELNVNALELDDSALYLCASSRRESRDYGYTFGSGTRLTVV.